These 20 T cell receptor beta chains share one sample of origin, sequenced in a study of blood T cell repertoires in COVID-19. Sequencing used immunoSEQ multiplex PCR; TCRdb keeps in-frame clones, though not all of them. The sample consists of more than 300,000 clones, over 85% of them appearing once. Sequencing input: PBMCs or T cells enriched from blood (not recorded which). These receptors were obtained from a woman younger than 45 who had recovered from COVID-19.

J is TRBJ1-2 and V is TRBV3-1 (or the pseudogene TRBV3-2), with D perhaps matching TRBD1 (6 bases). CDR1 LGHDT and CDR2 YNNKEL come from the germline V gene (reference sequence). CDR3 size: 14 residues. V lost 3 bases and J lost 4, with 12 bases in between. CDR3 loop: CASSQVDRAYGYTF. The CDR3 DNA sequence: TGTGCCAGCAGCCAGGTGGACAGAGCCTATGGCTACACCTTC.

The V call is TRBV7-2, the J call TRBJ2-3; D ambiguous. The CDR3 totals 16 residues. V gave up 4 bases and J gave up 10 bases, with 24 bases separating them. Looked up from germline, CDR1 is SGHTA and CDR2 is FQGNSA. The CDR3 DNA reads TGTGCCAGCAGCTCCCATGGTGGAAAGACTTATTCACCGCAGTATTTT. Residues: CASSSHGGKTYSPQYF.

This clone was detected only once. The genes are TRBV28 and TRBJ2-1; tentative D call: TRBD1 (6 bases). This CDR3 has 14 residues. Trimming left V 3 bases short and J 5 bases short, with 11 bases between. The germline V gene encodes CDR1 MDHEN and CDR2 SYDVKM. The chain's CDR3 is CASSFGGVDNEQFF. The CDR3 nucleotides read TGTGCCAGCAGTTTTGGGGGCGTCGACAATGAGCAGTTCTTC.

About this clone itself: Within the sample, other DNA sequences also encode this same CDR3. This chain joins TRBV6-5 and TRBJ2-6; TRBD1 might be the D (6 bases). Germline CDR1 reads MNHEY; CDR2 reads SVGAGI. Trimming removed 5 bases from V and 2 bases from J, with 10 bases in between. CDR3 length equals 15 residues. In nucleotides, the CDR3 is TGTGCCAGCAGTCGAACAGGGACTGGGGCCAACGTCCTGACTTTC. As protein: CASSRTGTGANVLTF.

In its sample, this clone was seen once. The chain recombines TRBV19 with TRBJ2-5; TRBD1 matches 7 bases. CDR3 length: 13 residues. Germline CDR1 LNHDA, CDR2 SQIVND (reference sequence). After removal of 6 bases from V and 2 bases from J, the junction contained 3 bases not matched to a gene. The CDR3 nucleotides are TGTGCCAGTAGCCGGGACAGACAAGAGACCCAGTACTTC. Translation gives CASSRDRQETQYF.

V and J are TRBV7-6 and TRBJ1-5; D unclear. V was pared by 2 bases and J by 6 bases, with 14 bases between. Germline CDR1 reads SGHVS; CDR2 reads FNYEAQ. The CDR3 is made up of 15 amino acids. CDR3 nucleotides: TGTGCCAGCAGCTTAAGGGAGTCGGGAGGTCAGCCCCAGCATTTT. This translates into CASSLRESGGQPQHF.

The J gene is TRBJ1-1, the V gene TRBV3-1 (or the pseudogene TRBV3-2), with a weak D call TRBD1 (5 bases). Germline V gene sequence: CDR1 LGHDT, CDR2 YNNKEL (reference sequence). The CDR3 length is 14 residues. V lost 0 bases and J 6 bases, leaving 11 bases between the germline ends. CDR3 residues: CASSQEGRGAEAFF. Written as DNA, the CDR3 is TGTGCCAGCAGCCAAGAAGGTAGGGGCGCTGAAGCTTTCTTT.

This clone was counted a single time. This chain connects TRBV11-2 to TRBJ2-3; D is perhaps TRBD1 (6 bases). The V gene lost 6 bases and the J gene lost 1 base, with 11 bases spanning the gap. This CDR3 is 14 amino acids long. In germline, CDR1 is SGHAT, CDR2 FQNNGV. This CDR3 reads CASSFRQGTDTQYF. CDR3 DNA sequence: TGTGCCAGCAGTTTTAGACAGGGCACAGATACGCAGTATTTT.

The chain joins TRBV7-9 to TRBJ2-7; TRBD1 matches at 7 bases. V lost 5 bases to trimming and J lost 6 bases; unmatched junction nucleotides: 4. The CDR3 loop spans 12 amino acids. CDR1 is SEHNR, CDR2 FQNEAQ, per germline (reference sequence). The CDR3 DNA reads as TGTGCCAGCAGCGACGAGGGGGCCGAGCAGTACTTC. Residues: CASSDEGAEQYF.

This chain uses TRBV4-3 with TRBJ2-3; 8 bases fit TRBD2. The V gene's germline CDR1 is LGHNA and CDR2 YSLEER. This CDR3 is built from 16 residues. With V trimmed by 0 bases and J by 0 bases, 2 bases remained unmatched. The DNA of the CDR3 is TGCGCCAGCAGCCAAGAGTCTAGCGGGAGCACAGATACGCAGTATTTT. It translates to CASSQESSGSTDTQYF.

The table lists this clone with a few counts. V gene TRBV6-2 or TRBV6-3 combines with J gene TRBJ2-7; maybe TRBD2 (6 bases). The CDR3 consists of 14 residues. Germline CDR1 is MNHEY and CDR2 is SVGEGT. V was trimmed by 6 bases and J by 6 bases, leaving 18 bases between them. The CDR3 coding sequence is TGTGCCAGCAGCTTCACTAGCTGGGAGGCCGAGCAGTACTTC. It specifies CASSFTSWEAEQYF.

The gene calls are TRBV28 and TRBJ1-5, with unresolved D. CDR1 and CDR2 from the germline V gene are MDHEN and SYDVKM. This CDR3 is built from 14 residues. Trimming took off 5 bases at V and 1 base at J, with 9 bases between the two ends. The CDR3 coding sequence is TGTGCCAGCAGTCCCAGAATAAGCAATCAGCCCCAGCATTTT. Its translation: CASSPRISNQPQHF.

J is TRBJ1-1 and V is TRBV20-1, with D unresolved. Germline assignment: CDR1 DFQATT and CDR2 SNEGSKA (reference sequence). V was shortened by 7 bases and J by 7 bases, with 13 bases between the two germline ends. This CDR3 comprises 11 residues. In DNA form, the CDR3 reads TGCAGTGTCGTTTCCCAGAATGAAGCTTTCTTT. It translates to CSVVSQNEAFF.

The chain is built from TRBV12-5 and TRBJ2-7; a possible D gene is TRBD1 (5 bases). The CDR3 is 15 residues long. CDR1 is LGHNT, CDR2 FRNRAP, per germline. V shed 7 bases and J shed 3 bases, with 19 bases lying between them. The CDR3 here is CASATPGGHLYEQYF. The CDR3 coding sequence is TGTGCTAGTGCCACCCCGGGCGGACATCTCTACGAGCAGTACTTC.

This chain joins TRBV7-9 and TRBJ2-1; tentatively, D is TRBD2 (5 bases). Germline assignment: CDR1 SEHNR and CDR2 FQNEAQ (reference sequence). The length of the CDR3 is 16 residues. The V end was cut by 3 bases, the J end by 2 bases, with 14 bases between. The CDR3 coding sequence is TGTGCCAGCAGCTTTCAGGACTCTGTTGCCTACAATGAGCAGTTCTTC. Translating gives CASSFQDSVAYNEQFF.

V usage is TRBV7-6 and J usage is TRBJ2-3; TRBD2 matches at 7 bases. The V segment lost 3 bases and the J segment 0 bases; nucleotides outside the gene matches: 6. Germline CDR1 is SGHVS and CDR2 is FNYEAQ. The CDR3 consists of 16 residues. The CDR3 region has the DNA TGTGCCAGCAGCTTTTCGCCTAGCGGTAGCACAGATACGCAGTATTTT. The encoded protein is CASSFSPSGSTDTQYF.

The genes are TRBV5-1 and TRBJ2-7, with a possible D match to TRBD2 (5 bases). This CDR3 is 14 amino acids long. V was clipped by 0 bases and J by 3 bases, with 10 bases between them. CDR1 SGHRS and CDR2 YFSETQ come from the germline V gene. The CDR3 DNA reads as TGCGCCAGCAGCTTGGCCGGGATTATCTACGAGCAGTACTTC. The encoded protein is CASSLAGIIYEQYF.

In nucleotides, the CDR3 is TGTGCCAGCAGCTTAGAGGGACTAGCGGCCCTCAATGAGCAGTTCTTC. This translates into CASSLEGLAALNEQFF. V is TRBV7-9 and J is TRBJ2-1; the match to TRBD2 covers 11 bases. This CDR3 has 16 residues. Germline V gene lookup returns CDR1 SEHNR and CDR2 FQNEAQ (reference sequence). V dropped 1 base and J dropped 6; count of bases not matched to a gene: 5. Together with reference TRBV7-9 and TRBJ2-1, the CDR3 gives the full variable domain: DTGVSQNPRHKITKRGQNVTFRCDPISEHNRLYWYRQTLGQGPEFLTYFQNEAQLEKSRLLSDRFSAERPKGSFSTLEIQRTEQGDSAMYLCASSLEGLAALNEQFFGPGTRLTVL.

The chain carries TRBV10-2 and TRBJ1-1, with D perhaps matching TRBD1 (5 bases). Trimming pared 6 bases from V and 7 bases from J, leaving 9 bases between. Looked up from germline, CDR1 is WSHSY and CDR2 is SAAADI. CDR3 length: 11 residues. CDR3 nucleotide sequence: TGCGCCAGCAGCGAGGGACTTGAAGCTTTCTTT. Translation gives CASSEGLEAFF.

This rearrangement joins TRBV5-1 to TRBJ1-2; D call uncertain. Trimming pared 2 bases from V and 8 bases from J, leaving 16 bases between. The CDR3 length is 14 residues. CDR1 and CDR2 from the germline V gene are SGHRS and YFSETQ. CDR3 sequence reads: CASSFRPDTGGYTF. CDR3 nucleotides: TGCGCCAGCAGCTTCCGTCCCGACACTGGGGGCTACACCTTC.